Sequencing of this T cell receptor beta chain was carried out in a study of T cells expressing NK-cell markers. TCRdb re-called the 5' RACE reads; every CDR3 protein appears as one record, without DNA. The sample has more than 400,000 distinct CDR3 sequences. The CDR3 is 13 residues long. Sequencing used blood T cells: a sorted CD56 or NKG2C T cell subset, CD4+ or CD8+ T cells, or bulk PBMC T cells (not recorded which). The chain combines TRBV12-3 or TRBV12-4 with TRBJ1-2; TCRdb names TRBD1, which stays unverified in the absence of DNA. The receptor's source is a woman aged 18-69 years in good health. CDR3 amino acids: CASTQQGDYGYTF.